These T cell receptor beta chains were read from a single sample in a study of cytomegalovirus exposure and HLA in healthy donors. Only in-frame clones appear in the TCRdb table, and some are missing; sequencing was by immunoSEQ multiplex PCR. The sample lists under 200,000 clones, around 80% occurring once. Input material: PBMCs. The receptors shown here come from a man aged 35 to 55 in good health and CMV-seronegative. The CDR3 runs from the conserved cysteine through the conserved F or W. Fields, in order: clone size, J gene, D gene, V gene, CDR3 protein, CDR3 DNA. The D gene is left open where the match is weak. Clone size is shown for a subset of rows, as once, few, many or a class of expanded clone.

clone_size: few; j_call: TRBJ2-3; d_call: TRBD2; v_call: TRBV7-2; cdr3_aa: CASSPSRGRHDTQYF; cdr3_nt: TGTGCCAGCAGCCCCTCACGCGGGAGGCATGATACGCAGTATTTT
clone_size: NA; j_call: TRBJ1-5; d_call: NA; v_call: TRBV2; cdr3_aa: CASSPGLRNQPQHF; cdr3_nt: TGTGCCAGCAGTCCAGGGCTTAGAAATCAGCCCCAGCATTTT
clone_size: NA; j_call: TRBJ1-5; d_call: TRBD1; v_call: TRBV7-2; cdr3_aa: CASSLGDRDGNQPQHF; cdr3_nt: TGTGCCAGCAGCTTAGGGGACAGGGATGGCAATCAGCCCCAGCATTTT
clone_size: NA; j_call: TRBJ2-1; d_call: TRBD2; v_call: TRBV30; cdr3_aa: CAWSAGTSDYEQFF; cdr3_nt: TGTGCCTGGAGCGCCGGGACTAGTGACTATGAGCAGTTCTTC
clone_size: NA; j_call: TRBJ2-6; d_call: TRBD2; v_call: TRBV25-1; cdr3_aa: CASSVQAGLGSGANVLTF; cdr3_nt: TGTGCCAGCAGTGTCCAAGCGGGGCTCGGCTCTGGGGCCAACGTCCTGACTTTC
clone_size: few; j_call: TRBJ2-7; d_call: NA; v_call: TRBV7-2; cdr3_aa: CASSLVQGTTYEQYF; cdr3_nt: TGTGCCAGCAGCTTAGTTCAGGGAACTACCTACGAGCAGTACTTC
clone_size: NA; j_call: TRBJ1-1; d_call: TRBD1; v_call: TRBV18; cdr3_aa: CASSPQGDTEAFF; cdr3_nt: TGTGCCAGCTCACCTCAGGGGGACACTGAAGCTTTCTTT
clone_size: NA; j_call: TRBJ2-1; d_call: TRBD2; v_call: TRBV6-4; cdr3_aa: CASSEGLAGDEQFF; cdr3_nt: TGTGCCAGCAGTGAGGGACTAGCGGGAGATGAGCAGTTCTTC
clone_size: few; j_call: TRBJ2-2; d_call: TRBD1; v_call: TRBV7-2; cdr3_aa: CASSLASTGVTGELFF; cdr3_nt: TGTGCCAGCAGCTTAGCGTCGACAGGGGTCACCGGGGAGCTGTTTTTT
clone_size: NA; j_call: TRBJ2-3; d_call: NA; v_call: TRBV7-9; cdr3_aa: CASSLGERFRDTQYF; cdr3_nt: TGTGCCAGCAGCTTAGGCGAAAGATTCCGGGATACGCAGTATTTT
clone_size: NA; j_call: TRBJ2-5; d_call: NA; v_call: TRBV7-2; cdr3_aa: CASSLEGGETQHF; cdr3_nt: TGTGCCAGCAGCTTAGAAGGGGGAGAGACCCAGCACTTC
clone_size: NA; j_call: TRBJ1-1; d_call: NA; v_call: TRBV7-9; cdr3_aa: CASSFLRNTEAFF; cdr3_nt: TGTGCCAGCAGCTTTCTCCGGAACACTGAAGCTTTCTTT
clone_size: NA; j_call: TRBJ2-7; d_call: NA; v_call: TRBV4-1; cdr3_aa: CASSQVLTPNEQYF; cdr3_nt: TGCGCCAGCAGCCAAGTACTAACCCCAAACGAGCAGTACTTC
clone_size: NA; j_call: TRBJ1-6; d_call: NA; v_call: TRBV5-1; cdr3_aa: CASSLGGENSPLHF; cdr3_nt: TGCGCCAGCAGCTTGGGGGGGGAGAATTCACCCCTCCACTTT
clone_size: NA; j_call: TRBJ2-1; d_call: NA; v_call: TRBV25-1; cdr3_aa: CASSEWGRETGADNEQFF; cdr3_nt: TGTGCCAGCAGTGAATGGGGAAGGGAAACGGGAGCCGACAATGAGCAGTTCTTC
clone_size: few; j_call: TRBJ2-7; d_call: NA; v_call: TRBV6-5; cdr3_aa: CASTPGTQYEQYF; cdr3_nt: TGTGCCAGCACCCCCGGGACTCAGTACGAGCAGTACTTC
clone_size: NA; j_call: TRBJ2-7; d_call: NA; v_call: TRBV7-7; cdr3_aa: CASSPGRDGEQYF; cdr3_nt: TGTGCCAGCAGCCCAGGCAGGGATGGGGAGCAGTACTTC
clone_size: NA; j_call: TRBJ2-7; d_call: TRBD2; v_call: TRBV7-2; cdr3_aa: CASSSRRLQTSGSSHEQYF; cdr3_nt: TGTGCCAGCAGCTCCCGTCGCCTTCAGACTAGCGGGAGCAGCCACGAGCAGTACTTC
clone_size: NA; j_call: TRBJ1-2; d_call: TRBD1; v_call: TRBV6-5; cdr3_aa: CASSYAGTGTGYTF; cdr3_nt: TGTGCCAGCAGTTACGCAGGGACAGGGACTGGCTACACCTTC
clone_size: NA; j_call: TRBJ1-4; d_call: NA; v_call: TRBV27; cdr3_aa: CASTRLGGANEKLFF; cdr3_nt: TGTGCCAGCACCAGATTGGGGGGGGCGAATGAAAAACTGTTTTTT
clone_size: NA; j_call: TRBJ2-7; d_call: NA; v_call: TRBV5-1; cdr3_aa: CASSLEGGDYEQYF; cdr3_nt: TGCGCCAGCAGCTTGGAGGGCGGGGACTACGAGCAGTACTTC
clone_size: NA; j_call: TRBJ2-3; d_call: NA; v_call: TRBV11-2; cdr3_aa: CASSPQGPDTQYF; cdr3_nt: TGTGCCAGCAGCCCCCAGGGGCCTGACACGCAGTATTTT
clone_size: NA; j_call: TRBJ1-4; d_call: NA; v_call: TRBV27; cdr3_aa: CASSPHTGTLKEKLFF; cdr3_nt: TGTGCCAGCAGTCCGCACACAGGGACCCTTAAAGAAAAACTGTTTTTT